The 15 T cell receptor beta chains presented below share a single source sample, sequenced in a study of blood T cell repertoires in COVID-19. The protocol was immunoSEQ multiplex PCR, while the TCRdb copy is restricted to in-frame clones and leaves out a portion. The sample contains around 100,000 clones, roughly 69% of which appear only once. Sequenced: peripheral blood. These receptors were obtained from an elderly man with acute or convalescent COVID-19.

V usage is TRBV19 and J usage is TRBJ2-3; TRBD1 agrees at 8 bases. V gave up 6 bases and J gave up 1 base; unmatched junction bases: 12. The CDR3 consists of 17 residues. CDR1 LNHDA and CDR2 SQIVND come from the germline V gene (reference sequence). CDR3 nucleotides: TGTGCCAGTAGGAGTGGATCCGGGACAGGAGGCACAGATACGCAGTATTTT. Protein: CASRSGSGTGGTDTQYF.

The genes are TRBV6-5 and TRBJ2-3; 11 bases fit TRBD2. V lost 6 bases to trimming and J lost 2 bases; unmatched junction nucleotides: 4. This CDR3 comprises 15 residues. CDR1 and CDR2 from the germline V gene are MNHEY and SVGAGI. The CDR3 DNA reads TGTGCCAGCAGACCACTAGCGGGAGACACAGATACGCAGTATTTT. It encodes CASRPLAGDTDTQYF.

This clone has only a few counts. J is TRBJ1-3 and V is TRBV7-3; D gene uncertain. This CDR3 spans 14 amino acids. Trimming removed 4 bases at V and 0 bases at J, with 7 bases between. Germline CDR1 reads SGHTA; CDR2 reads FQGTGA. CDR3 bases: TGTGCCAGCAGCTACGACACCTCTGGAAACACCATATATTTT. Protein: CASSYDTSGNTIYF. Based on the CDR3 plus reference TRBV7-3 and TRBJ1-3, the full variable domain is GAGVSQTPSNKVTEKGKYVELRCDPISGHTALYWYRQSLGQGPEFLIYFQGTGAADDSGLPNDRFFAVRPEGSVSTLKIQRTERGDSAVYLCASSYDTSGNTIYFGEGSWLTVV.

The V call is TRBV28, the J call TRBJ1-4, with D perhaps matching TRBD1 (6 bases). Trimming removed 5 bases from V and 4 bases from J, with 11 bases in between. The CDR3 contains 14 residues. Germline assignment: CDR1 MDHEN and CDR2 SYDVKM. The CDR3, as DNA: TGTGCCAGCAGTGATCAGGGGTATAATGAAAAACTGTTTTTT. Amino acid sequence: CASSDQGYNEKLFF.

The chain uses TRBV18 and TRBJ1-1; the D gene is possibly TRBD1 (5 bases). Trimming left V 5 bases short and J 6 bases short, with 16 bases between. CDR1 is KGHSH and CDR2 is LQKENI in the germline V gene. This CDR3 is built from 14 residues. The CDR3 nucleotides read TGTGCCAGCTCATTCGGGACTGGGCGGGCTGAAGCTTTCTTT. This gives the protein CASSFGTGRAEAFF.

The chain couples TRBV7-8 to TRBJ2-5; D is perhaps TRBD1 (5 bases). The V gene lost 5 bases and the J gene lost 4 bases, with 14 bases spanning the gap. The germline gives CDR1 SGHVS, CDR2 FQNEAQ. The CDR3 runs to 14 residues. This CDR3 is CASSLRLDRETQYF. The CDR3 bases are TGTGCCAGCAGCCTTAGGTTAGACAGAGAGACCCAGTACTTC.

The chain carries TRBV13 and TRBJ2-5, with TRBD1 matching 8 bases. This CDR3 spans 15 amino acids. Trimming removed 2 bases from V and 3 bases from J; junction bases left unmatched: 5. CDR1 is PRHDT, CDR2 FYEKMQ, per germline (reference sequence). The DNA of the CDR3 is TGTGCCAGCAGCTTAACTATACAGGGGGAAGAGACCCAGTACTTC. It is translated as CASSLTIQGEETQYF.

The chain joins TRBV30 to TRBJ1-2; D is ambiguous. Trimming cost V 2 bases and J 4 bases, with 14 bases left between them. Germline CDR1 reads GTSNPN; CDR2 reads SVGIG (reference sequence). This CDR3 region has 14 residues. CDR3 residues: CAWSREGSGYGYTF. CDR3 sequence (DNA): TGTGCCTGGAGTCGGGAAGGGTCTGGCTATGGCTACACCTTC.

CDR3 DNA: TGTGCCAGCAGCCCGGGGATTTCGGCTGAAGCTTTCTTT. Amino acid sequence: CASSPGISAEAFF. The J gene is TRBJ1-1, the V gene TRBV14; D unresolved. Per the germline V gene, CDR1 is SGHDN and CDR2 is FVKESK. Trimming left V 4 bases short and J 6 bases short, with 12 bases between. CDR3 length: 13 amino acids.

V usage is TRBV4-3 and J usage is TRBJ1-2, with 12 bases matching TRBD1. CDR1 LGHNA and CDR2 YSLEER come from the germline V gene. The CDR3 runs to 16 residues. Losses at the gene ends were 0 bases for V and 8 bases for J; bases not matched to a gene: 7. DNA of the CDR3: TGCGCCAGCAGCCAAGAGCCGGGACAGGGGGCGTTAGGCTACACCTTC. Its protein is CASSQEPGQGALGYTF.

The chain has TRBV7-9 and TRBJ2-5; possible D gene TRBD2, 7 bases. The germline V gene encodes CDR1 SEHNR and CDR2 FQNEAQ (reference sequence). Trimming shortened V by 4 bases and J by 0 bases, and 18 bases separated the two germline ends. The CDR3 length is 17 residues. This CDR3 reads CASSWGGTLRYQETQYF. The DNA of the CDR3 is TGTGCCAGCAGCTGGGGGGGGACACTCCGATACCAAGAGACCCAGTACTTC.

Concerning this clone: The sample carries other DNA sequences with the same CDR3. The gene calls are TRBV5-1 and TRBJ2-2, with TRBD1 identical over 9 bases. Germline lookup yields CDR1 SGHRS and CDR2 YFSETQ. The length of the CDR3 is 15 residues. V was pared by 3 bases and J by 5 bases, with 5 bases of the junction left unmatched. The CDR3 nucleotides read TGCGCCAGCAGCTCGACAGGGGGGGGAACCGGGGAGCTGTTTTTT. Translated, it gives CASSSTGGGTGELFF.

The rearrangement joins TRBV7-3 to TRBJ2-1; no clear D. The CDR3 consists of 15 residues. The germline V gene has CDR1 SGHTA and CDR2 FQGTGA. Trimming removed 3 bases from V and 7 bases from J, with 16 bases in between. CDR3 protein: CASSFGYHDGNEQFF. DNA for the CDR3: TGTGCCAGCAGCTTTGGGTACCATGACGGGAATGAGCAGTTCTTC.

In this sample, this clone turned up a few times. The chain joins TRBV4-3 to TRBJ1-2; D unresolved. Germline lookup yields CDR1 LGHNA and CDR2 YSLEER. The CDR3 runs to 13 residues. V shed 0 bases and J shed 8 bases, with 10 bases lying between them. CDR3 sequence: CASSQDGAAGYTF. In nucleotides, the CDR3 is TGCGCCAGCAGCCAAGATGGAGCGGCAGGCTACACCTTC.

The chain links TRBV19 to TRBJ2-1; D not certain. The V end was cut by 7 bases, the J end by 3 bases, with 4 bases between. CDR1 is LNHDA, CDR2 SQIVND, per germline (reference sequence). This CDR3 comprises 11 residues. In DNA form, the CDR3 reads TGTGCCAGTAACAGCTACAATGAGCAGTTCTTC. Its translation: CASNSYNEQFF.